These 28 T cell receptor beta chains came from one sample sequenced in a study of blood T cell repertoires in COVID-19. Repertoires were generated with immunoSEQ multiplex PCR, while TCRdb's copy carries only in-frame clones and drops some. Among about 320,000 clones listed, 90% were seen once. Sequenced: PBMCs or T cells enriched from blood (not recorded which). The receptor set was obtained from a man aged 55 to 70 who had recovered from COVID-19.

J is TRBJ1-6 and V is TRBV18; D may be TRBD1 (6 bases). The CDR3 runs to 18 residues. V was trimmed by 4 bases and J by 0 bases, leaving 16 bases between them. Germline CDR1 KGHSH, CDR2 LQKENI. The CDR3 DNA is TGTGCCAGCTCACTATCCAGACAGGTCGGCTCCTATAATTCACCCCTCCACTTT. Residues: CASSLSRQVGSYNSPLHF.

This chain joins TRBV9 and TRBJ2-2; 13 nucleotides line up with TRBD2. CDR3 length: 17 residues. Unmatched junction bases numbered 8, after V lost 4 bases and J lost 5 bases. CDR1 and CDR2 (germline): SGDLS, YYNGEE. The DNA of the CDR3 is TGTGCCAGCAGCCCCCGGACTAGCGGGAGTTTAACCGGGGAGCTGTTTTTT. This codes for CASSPRTSGSLTGELFF.

The V call is TRBV6-2 or TRBV6-3, the J call TRBJ1-3, with D possibly being TRBD1 (5 bases). V lost 2 bases and J 4 bases, leaving 9 bases between the germline ends. CDR3 size: 14 residues. From germline, CDR1 is MNHEY and CDR2 SVGEGT. This CDR3 is CASSYLDRGNTIYF. CDR3 DNA sequence: TGTGCCAGCAGTTACCTAGACAGAGGAAACACCATATATTTT.

This rearrangement joins TRBV7-9 to TRBJ1-2; D may be TRBD1 (6 bases). CDR1 is SEHNR and CDR2 is FQNEAQ in the germline V gene (reference sequence). V lost 3 bases, J lost 7 bases, and 15 bases lay in between. The length of the CDR3 is 14 residues. The CDR3 spells CASSLDPQGSGYTF. The CDR3 nucleotides are TGTGCCAGCAGCTTGGACCCACAGGGTTCTGGCTACACCTTC.

The V and J genes are TRBV5-4 and TRBJ1-1; TRBD1 aligns across 8 bases. V lost 4 bases, J lost 3 bases, and 5 bases stayed unmatched. Germline V gene sequence: CDR1 SGHNT, CDR2 YYREEE (reference sequence). The CDR3 is made up of 14 amino acids. In nucleotides, the CDR3 is TGTGCCAGCAGCACCCTACAGGGGGACACTGAAGCTTTCTTT. It is translated as CASSTLQGDTEAFF.

The J gene is TRBJ2-2, the V gene TRBV5-1; 14 bases are a match to TRBD2. CDR3 length: 16 amino acids. V shed 4 bases and J 6 bases; nucleotides not matched to a gene: 5. Germline assignment: CDR1 SGHRS and CDR2 YFSETQ. CDR3 in DNA: TGCGCCAGCAGCGTCGGGACTAGCGGGAGTGCCGGGGAGCTGTTTTTT. This codes for CASSVGTSGSAGELFF.

This clone occurred once. Other nucleotide sequences in the sample specify the same CDR3. This chain links TRBV2 with TRBJ2-7, with D possibly matching TRBD2 (5 bases). V lost 6 bases and J lost 0, with 6 bases in between. This CDR3 contains 12 residues. CDR1 and CDR2 from the germline V gene are SNHLY and FYNNEI. In DNA form, the CDR3 reads TGTGCCAGCAGGGGGAGCTCCTACGAGCAGTACTTC. Its translation is CASRGSSYEQYF.

V usage is TRBV12-3 or TRBV12-4 and J usage is TRBJ1-1; D is possibly TRBD1 (6 bases). V was cut by 4 bases and J by 11 bases, with 11 bases left in between. The CDR3 is 11 amino acids. CDR3 in DNA: TGTGCCAGCAGTTACAAGGGGGTGGCTTTCTTT. Its translation is CASSYKGVAFF.

This chain links TRBV3-1 (or the pseudogene TRBV3-2) with TRBJ1-5, with 11 bases aligning to TRBD1. The CDR3 loop spans 18 amino acids. Germline trimming cut 0 bases from V and 1 base from J; bases unmatched to any gene: 5. CDR1 and CDR2 from the germline V gene are LGHDT and YNNKEL (reference sequence). CDR3 amino acids: CASSQDGGTGGSNQPQHF. The CDR3 DNA reads as TGTGCCAGCAGCCAAGATGGGGGGACAGGGGGAAGCAATCAGCCCCAGCATTTT.

This chain joins TRBV6-1 and TRBJ1-3, with TRBD1 identical over 7 bases. After removal of 1 base from V and 3 bases from J, the junction contained 6 bases not matched to a gene. The CDR3 length is 16 residues. From germline, CDR1 is MNHNS and CDR2 SASEGT. The CDR3: CASSEVPTGDGNTIYF. DNA of the CDR3: TGTGCCAGCAGTGAAGTCCCAACAGGGGATGGAAACACCATATATTTT.

The sample holds one count of this clone. The genes are TRBV24-1 and TRBJ1-3, with no clear D. Trimming removed 4 bases from V and 2 bases from J, with 11 bases in between. The CDR3 is 15 amino acids. From germline, CDR1 is KGHDR and CDR2 SFDVKD. CDR3 sequence (DNA): TGTGCCACCAGTGAGGCGGATGATCCTGGAAACACCATATATTTT. Translation: CATSEADDPGNTIYF.

The J gene is TRBJ2-5, the V gene TRBV10-1; TRBD2 matches at 13 bases. Germline CDR1 and CDR2: WNHNN and SYGVQD (reference sequence). The V gene end was trimmed by 6 bases and the J gene end by 4 bases; junction bases not matched to a gene: 26. The CDR3 covers 22 residues. CDR3 sequence reads: CASRGAGENLTSGRVHGETQYF. The CDR3, as DNA: TGCGCCAGCAGGGGGGCGGGGGAGAACCTTACTAGCGGGAGGGTCCATGGAGAGACCCAGTACTTC.

This chain uses TRBV7-3 with TRBJ2-3; D gene ambiguous. Germline lookup yields CDR1 SGHTA and CDR2 FQGTGA. Trimming removed 1 base at V and 1 base at J, with 9 bases between. This CDR3 contains 15 residues. This CDR3 is CASSLMASGTDTQYF. In DNA form, the CDR3 reads TGTGCCAGCAGCTTAATGGCTTCTGGCACAGATACGCAGTATTTT.

The chain is built from TRBV10-3 and TRBJ2-2, with D hard to call. From germline, CDR1 is ENHRY and CDR2 SYGVKD. The germline V and J ends were trimmed by 2 bases and 4 bases, with 5 bases remaining between them. The CDR3 contains 13 residues. CDR3 sequence: CAISETGTGELFF. The CDR3 DNA is TGTGCCATCAGTGAGACGGGCACCGGGGAGCTGTTTTTT.

This chain links TRBV7-3 with TRBJ2-3; 10 bases line up with TRBD2. The junction had 21 bases not matched to a gene; V was cut back by 6 bases and J by 0 bases. From germline, CDR1 is SGHTA and CDR2 FQGTGA. This CDR3 has 21 amino acids. The CDR3 nucleotides are TGTGCCAGCAGGTTACCAGAGATGGTAGCGGGGGGTTTAGGTAGCACAGATACGCAGTATTTT. Translation gives CASRLPEMVAGGLGSTDTQYF.

The V and J genes are TRBV27 and TRBJ2-4; D is ambiguous. V shed 4 bases and J shed 2 bases, with 15 bases lying between them. Germline CDR1 and CDR2: MNHEY and SMNVEV (reference sequence). There are 16 residues in the CDR3. The CDR3 DNA follows: TGTGCCAGCAGTTCTAGAGACCAAATCACCAAAAACATTCAGTACTTC. This sequence encodes CASSSRDQITKNIQYF.

On this clone: This sample includes further DNA sequences coding for the same CDR3. V is TRBV3-1 (or the pseudogene TRBV3-2) and J is TRBJ1-2; D is undetermined. The CDR3 spans 12 residues. The V and J ends lost 1 base and 5 bases respectively, with 5 bases between them. From germline, CDR1 is LGHDT and CDR2 YNNKEL (reference sequence). The CDR3 reads CASSQADYGYTF. The CDR3 DNA is TGTGCCAGCAGCCAAGCAGATTATGGCTACACCTTC.

The rearrangement joins TRBV18 to TRBJ1-4, with 8 positions matching TRBD1. V was clipped by 4 bases and J by 2 bases; unmatched bases: 6. Germline CDR1 and CDR2: KGHSH and LQKENI. The CDR3 sequence is 16 residues long. CDR3 bases: TGTGCCAGCTCACTAAGAGACAGGGGCACTAATGAAAAACTGTTTTTT. As protein: CASSLRDRGTNEKLFF.

The chain joins TRBV6-5 to TRBJ1-2; D gene uncertain. This CDR3 comprises 12 residues. Germline loops: CDR1 MNHEY, CDR2 SVGAGI. V was clipped by 3 bases and J by 4 bases, with 6 bases between them. The CDR3 DNA sequence: TGTGCCAGCAGTTATCCGGGCTATGGCTACACCTTC. Protein: CASSYPGYGYTF.

This clone was observed once. The junction and the germline gene differ at one end; a read error may be behind it. The gene calls are TRBV7-7 and TRBJ2-5; 9 bases are shared with TRBD2. Germline CDR1 is SSHAT and CDR2 is FNYEAQ (reference sequence). The CDR3 is 14 amino acids. CDR3 region: CASSKAGGGETQYF. In DNA, the CDR3 is TGTGCTAGCAGCAAAGCGGGAGGCGGAGAGACCCAGTACTTC.

The chain links TRBV6-6 to TRBJ2-1, with 7 bases lining up with TRBD2. Germline V gives CDR1 MNHNY, CDR2 SVGAGI (reference sequence). Trimming removed 5 bases from V and 6 bases from J; junction bases left unmatched: 16. There are 17 residues in the CDR3. CDR3 sequence (DNA): TGTGCCAGCAGTCCCAATAGGCCATCCTTAGCGGGCAATGAGCAGTTCTTC. Protein sequence: CASSPNRPSLAGNEQFF.

The chain carries TRBV27 and TRBJ1-1; no clear D gene. Deletions cut 6 bases from V and 1 base from J, with 9 bases between. CDR1 and CDR2 from the germline V gene are MNHEY and SMNVEV (reference sequence). The CDR3 totals 13 residues. The chain's CDR3 is CASSPTQNTEAFF. CDR3 in DNA: TGTGCCAGCAGCCCCACACAGAACACTGAAGCTTTCTTT.

A remark on this clone: The junction shows a germline mismatch at one end, possibly a read error. The chain uses TRBV5-1 and TRBJ1-2, with D possibly TRBD1 on 6 matching bases. The V gene's germline CDR1 is SGHRS and CDR2 YFSETQ. The CDR3 covers 14 residues. CDR3 sequence reads: CASSLDPGEGVGSF. As DNA, the CDR3 is TGCGCCAGCAGCTTGGACCCAGGGGAAGGTGTAGGGTCATTC.

The chain links TRBV2 to TRBJ1-6; TRBD1 agrees at 7 bases. J gave up 6 bases and V 4 bases, and 6 bases lay outside the gene matches. There are 15 residues in the CDR3. Germline CDR1 reads SNHLY; CDR2 reads FYNNEI. The CDR3 nucleotides are TGTGCCAGCAGTGCCGAGACAGGGTTTAATTCACCCCTCCACTTT. Translated: CASSAETGFNSPLHF.

The chain couples TRBV15 to TRBJ2-1; tentative D call: TRBD2 (5 bases). Trimming cost V 0 bases and J 7 bases, with 13 bases left between them. The CDR3 totals 15 residues. The V gene's germline CDR1 is LNHNV and CDR2 YYDKDF (reference sequence). The CDR3 DNA follows: TGTGCCACCAGCAGAGATGGGCGGGCGAGGAATGAGCAGTTCTTC. Protein: CATSRDGRARNEQFF. Drawing the rest from reference TRBV15 and TRBJ2-1, the complete variable domain is DAMVIQNPRYQVTQFGKPVTLSCSQTLNHNVMYWYQQKSSQAPKLLFHYYDKDFNNEADTPDNFQSRRPNTSFCFLDIRSPGLGDTAMYLCATSRDGRARNEQFFGPGTRLTVL.

This rearrangement joins TRBV19 to TRBJ2-7; 11 positions match TRBD2. The trim removed 3 bases at V and 4 bases at J, leaving 11 bases unmatched. The germline gives CDR1 LNHDA, CDR2 SQIVND (reference sequence). The CDR3 runs 17 residues. CDR3 region: CASSIYLTSGSFYEQYF. CDR3 coding DNA: TGTGCCAGTAGTATTTACCTCACTAGCGGGAGTTTTTACGAGCAGTACTTC.

The rearrangement uses TRBV4-1 and TRBJ2-7; D perhaps matches TRBD2 (6 bases). In germline, CDR1 is MGHRA, CDR2 YSYEKL. Trimming pared 5 bases from V and 4 bases from J, leaving 21 bases between. The CDR3 is 16 residues long. This CDR3 reads CASSLGTSPGYYEQYF. CDR3 bases: TGCGCCAGCAGCTTAGGAACTAGCCCGGGATATTACGAGCAGTACTTC.

The chain joins TRBV7-8 to TRBJ2-1; D perhaps matches TRBD2 (5 bases). The CDR3 has 17 residues. Trimming shortened V by 0 bases and J by 0 bases, and 12 bases separated the two germline ends. In germline, CDR1 is SGHVS, CDR2 FQNEAQ. CDR3 region: CASSLAPRGSSYNEQFF. For the CDR3, the DNA is TGTGCCAGCAGCTTAGCGCCGAGAGGGAGCTCCTACAATGAGCAGTTCTTC.